These 12 T cell receptor beta chains share one sample of origin, sequenced in a study of T cell repertoires in cytomegalovirus infection. TCRdb reprocessed the reads with MiXCR, giving one entry per CDR3 protein. This table holds under 200,000 distinct CDR3 sequences, 28% found once. The sample taken for sequencing was PBMCs. These receptors originate from a human donor in good health (CMV status not recorded). Some clones in this sample may be carry-over from other donors' samples.

The chain joins TRBV6-2 or TRBV6-3 to TRBJ1-1; unclear D gene. Germline V gene sequence: CDR1 MNHEY, CDR2 SVGEGT. The CDR3 spans 13 residues. V was cut by 6 bases and J by 4 bases, with 12 bases left in between. CDR3: CASSPRTGTEAFF. The CDR3 DNA is TGTGCCAGCAGCCCCAGGACGGGCACTGAAGCTTTCTTT.

This clonotype has more than one count but fewer than ten. V usage is TRBV4-2 and J usage is TRBJ1-4, with D unclear. V was cut by 0 bases and J by 8 bases, with 13 bases left in between. Germline CDR1 and CDR2: LGHNA and YNFKEQ. This CDR3 has 15 amino acids. The CDR3 DNA follows: TGTGCCAGCAGCCAAGACCGGGGAATTAACGAAAAACTGTTTTTT. Translating it yields CASSQDRGINEKLFF.

J is TRBJ1-1 and V is TRBV2, with a weak D call TRBD1 (6 bases). The germline CDR1 and CDR2 sequences are SNHLY and FYNNEI. The V end was cut by 2 bases, the J end by 3 bases, with 13 bases between. The CDR3 covers 15 residues. The CDR3 region has the DNA TGTGCCAGCAGTGAACGGGCAGGGGTTCACACTGAAGCTTTCTTT. It specifies CASSERAGVHTEAFF.

This clonotype was seen at least ten times. The chain uses TRBV11-2 and TRBJ1-2; D ambiguous. The CDR3 totals 15 residues. V was shortened by 5 bases and J by 0 bases, with 13 bases between the two germline ends. Germline values: CDR1 SGHAT, CDR2 FQNNGV. The CDR3 coding sequence is TGTGCCAGCAGCACACGACTCCAAGCTAACTATGGCTACACCTTC. It is translated as CASSTRLQANYGYTF.

J is TRBJ1-1 and V is TRBV29-1, with TRBD1 as a possible D gene (5 bases). The CDR3 runs to 12 residues. Per germline, CDR1 SQVTM and CDR2 ANQGSEA. V was shortened by 4 bases and J by 0 bases, with 6 bases between the two germline ends. The CDR3 here is CSVGTLNTEAFF. Here the CDR3 DNA reads TGCAGCGTTGGGACACTGAACACTGAAGCTTTCTTT.

The sample holds many counts of this clonotype. The chain carries TRBV7-6 and TRBJ1-2; D ambiguous. This CDR3 is built from 13 residues. V was cut by 3 bases and J by 3 bases, with 8 bases left in between. CDR1 SGHVS and CDR2 FNYEAQ come from the germline V gene. The CDR3 region is CASSFNTDYGYTF. In nucleotides, the CDR3 is TGTGCCAGCAGCTTTAATACAGACTATGGCTACACCTTC.

This clonotype was observed at least ten times. The V and J genes are TRBV7-8 and TRBJ1-1; D unclear. Germline CDR1 SGHVS, CDR2 FQNEAQ. This CDR3 is 14 amino acids long. V lost 5 bases and J lost 1, with 11 bases in between. CDR3: CASSPPKGNTEAFF. CDR3 DNA sequence: TGTGCCAGCAGCCCCCCCAAGGGGAACACTGAAGCTTTCTTT.

The chain employs TRBV12-3 or TRBV12-4 and TRBJ1-5; no clear D gene. V was shortened by 1 base and J by 4 bases, with 5 bases between the two germline ends. There are 13 residues in the CDR3. The CDR3 region is CASSLDWNQPQHF. The CDR3, as DNA: TGTGCCAGCAGTTTAGATTGGAATCAGCCCCAGCATTTT.

This chain uses TRBV2 with TRBJ2-3; 12 nucleotides line up with TRBD2. Germline V gene lookup returns CDR1 SNHLY and CDR2 FYNNEI. The trim removed 8 bases at V and 2 bases at J, leaving 11 bases unmatched. The CDR3 extends over 17 amino acids. CDR3 amino acids: CASSETSGGVFTDTQYF. The CDR3 nucleotides are TGTGCCAGCTCCGAGACTAGCGGGGGAGTGTTCACAGATACGCAGTATTTT.

This clonotype has at least ten counts. The chain links TRBV12-3 or TRBV12-4 to TRBJ2-2; TRBD1 is a possible D gene (6 bases). The CDR3 is 14 residues long. Trimming took 8 bases from V and 6 from J, leaving 16 bases between them. The CDR3 DNA follows: TGTGCCAGCTCCATACTGACAGGATCCGGGGAGCTGTTTTTT. Residues: CASSILTGSGELFF.

The sample holds a few counts of this clonotype. The rearrangement joins TRBV7-3 to TRBJ2-3; 9 bases are a match to TRBD1. This CDR3 has 15 residues. The trim removed 5 bases at V and 2 bases at J, leaving 5 bases unmatched. Germline CDR1 is SGHTA and CDR2 is FQGTGA. This chain's CDR3 is CASSATGGITDTQYF. The CDR3 DNA is TGTGCCAGCAGCGCTACAGGGGGCATCACAGATACGCAGTATTTT.

This clonotype was recorded many times. This rearrangement joins TRBV12-3 or TRBV12-4 to TRBJ2-5, with 7 bases lining up with TRBD2. This CDR3 is built from 15 residues. The V segment lost 4 bases and the J segment 5 bases; nucleotides outside the gene matches: 10. The CDR3 loop reads CASSSSSGTGETQYF. The CDR3 bases are TGTGCCAGCAGTTCCTCTAGCGGAACCGGGGAGACCCAGTACTTC.